Following are 13 T cell receptor beta chains from one sample sequenced in a study of shared clonotypes between healthy human individuals. Profiling relied on immunoSEQ multiplex PCR, and the TCRdb table lists in-frame clones only, not all of them. This sample yields about 380,000 clones, of which about 96% are seen a single time; approximately 0.32% belongs to the top ten. The sequenced sample was memory CD8+ T cells sorted from blood. This sample's subset: CD45RO+ cells pooled with CCR7-negative TemRA cells. These TCRs come from a man aged 30 to 39 in good health.

This chain joins TRBV7-9 and TRBJ1-2, with D unresolved. Germline V gene sequence: CDR1 SEHNR, CDR2 FQNEAQ (reference sequence). The V gene lost 6 bases and the J gene lost 5 bases, with 22 bases spanning the gap. The CDR3 covers 16 residues. CDR3 sequence: CASSLVLGPKIYGYTF. The CDR3 region has the DNA TGTGCCAGCAGTCTAGTTCTAGGGCCAAAAATTTATGGCTACACCTTC. Supplemented by reference TRBV7-9 and TRBJ1-2, the full variable domain reads DTGVSQNPRHKITKRGQNVTFRCDPISEHNRLYWYRQTLGQGPEFLTYFQNEAQLEKSRLLSDRFSAERPKGSFSTLEIQRTEQGDSAMYLCASSLVLGPKIYGYTFGSGTRLTVV.

The V and J genes are TRBV5-6 and TRBJ1-4; D is undetermined. The CDR3 sequence is 13 residues long. CDR1 SGHDT and CDR2 YYEEEE come from the germline V gene. V lost 2 bases to trimming and J lost 3 bases, with 5 bases between them. The CDR3 DNA sequence: TGTGCCAGCAGCTTTCAAGCTAATGAAAAACTGTTTTTT. This gives the protein CASSFQANEKLFF.

The rearrangement uses TRBV30 and TRBJ1-6; no clear D gene. CDR1 and CDR2 (germline): GTSNPN, SVGIG (reference sequence). The length of the CDR3 is 16 residues. The V end was cut by 0 bases, the J end by 2 bases, with 11 bases between. The CDR3 DNA reads TGTGCCTGGAGTGTTGGCGGGGTACCCTATAATTCACCCCTCCACTTT. It translates to CAWSVGGVPYNSPLHF.

The V call is TRBV28, the J call TRBJ2-3; 9 positions match TRBD1. Per the germline V gene, CDR1 is MDHEN and CDR2 is SYDVKM. V lost 7 bases to trimming and J lost 4 bases; unmatched junction nucleotides: 3. The CDR3 is made up of 13 amino acids. The CDR3 here is CASTRQGADTQYF. The CDR3 nucleotides read TGTGCCAGCACCCGACAGGGGGCAGATACGCAGTATTTT.

The V and J genes are TRBV5-6 and TRBJ2-7; 8 bases are shared with TRBD2. This CDR3 region has 18 residues. The V gene end was trimmed by 3 bases and the J gene end by 4 bases; junction bases not matched to a gene: 18. In germline, CDR1 is SGHDT, CDR2 YYEEEE. The CDR3 nucleotides are TGTGCCAGCAGCTCTTACTTTAAATCCAAGCGGGAGCGTTACGAGCAGTACTTC. This sequence encodes CASSSYFKSKRERYEQYF. Combining the CDR3 with reference TRBV5-6 and TRBJ2-7 gives the whole variable domain DAGVTQSPTHLIKTRGQQVTLRCSPKSGHDTVSWYQQALGQGPQFIFQYYEEEERQRGNFPDRFSGHQFPNYSSELNVNALLLGDSALYLCASSSYFKSKRERYEQYFGPGTRLTVT.

The V call is TRBV28, the J call TRBJ2-1, with D perhaps matching TRBD2 (6 bases). The V end was cut by 2 bases, the J end by 2 bases, with 10 bases between. The CDR3 contains 15 residues. The germline gives CDR1 MDHEN, CDR2 SYDVKM. The CDR3 loop is CASSLRTSPYNEQFF. The CDR3 DNA follows: TGTGCCAGCAGTTTAAGAACTAGCCCCTACAATGAGCAGTTCTTC.

The genes are TRBV2 and TRBJ2-1; the match to TRBD2 covers 9 bases. Germline V gene sequence: CDR1 SNHLY, CDR2 FYNNEI. J gave up 9 bases and V 7 bases, and 4 bases lay outside the gene matches. The CDR3 has 12 amino acids. The CDR3 sequence is CASTPRGGEQFF. CDR3 in DNA: TGTGCCAGCACCCCGCGGGGGGGTGAGCAGTTCTTC. Looking up the rest from reference TRBV2 and TRBJ2-1 gives the full variable domain: EPEVTQTPSHQVTQMGQEVILRCVPISNHLYFYWYRQILGQKVEFLVSFYNNEISEKSEIFDDQFSVERPDGSNFTLKIRSTKLEDSAMYFCASTPRGGEQFFGPGTRLTVL.

The rearrangement uses TRBV5-1 and TRBJ1-1; 9 bases fit TRBD1. J gave up 8 bases and V 4 bases, and 6 bases lay outside the gene matches. There are 13 residues in the CDR3. Germline V lookup: CDR1 SGHRS, CDR2 YFSETQ. CDR3 sequence (DNA): TGCGCCAGCAGCCGGACAGGGGCCGAAGAAGCTTTCTTT. Translated, it gives CASSRTGAEEAFF.

The chain uses TRBV6-1 and TRBJ1-5, with a weak D call TRBD1 (5 bases). Germline-derived CDR1 and CDR2 are MNHNS and SASEGT. Trimming took 3 bases from V and 2 from J, leaving 14 bases between them. This CDR3 has 16 residues. Written as DNA, the CDR3 is TGTGCCAGCAGTGATCTGAAAGGGGTCGGCAATCAGCCCCAGCATTTT. Its translation is CASSDLKGVGNQPQHF.

The genes are TRBV6-1 and TRBJ2-1; 14 bases are shared with TRBD2. CDR1 is MNHNS and CDR2 is SASEGT in the germline V gene. V dropped 4 bases and J dropped 8; count of bases not matched to a gene: 16. The length of the CDR3 is 19 residues. The CDR3 protein is CASSAHQYSGTSGSDEQFF. CDR3 nucleotides: TGTGCCAGCAGTGCTCACCAATATTCCGGGACTAGCGGGAGTGATGAGCAGTTCTTC.

V is TRBV28 and J is TRBJ1-2, with a tentative D call TRBD1 (6 bases). The V and J ends lost 6 bases and 5 bases respectively, with 13 bases between them. CDR3 length equals 13 residues. Germline lookup yields CDR1 MDHEN and CDR2 SYDVKM. CDR3 region: CASSPDSLYGYTF. In nucleotides, the CDR3 is TGTGCCAGCAGCCCGGACAGTCTTTATGGCTACACCTTC.

This clone was observed a few times. This sample also contains other DNA sequences that code for the same CDR3. The chain uses TRBV5-6 and TRBJ1-1, with 8 bases identical to TRBD1. With V trimmed by 4 bases and J by 3 bases, 2 bases remained unmatched. Germline CDR1 is SGHDT and CDR2 is YYEEEE. This CDR3 spans 13 amino acids. The CDR3 coding sequence is TGTGCCAGCAGCCCGGACAGGGACACTGAAGCTTTCTTT. Residues: CASSPDRDTEAFF.

The chain combines TRBV4-1 with TRBJ2-1; 7 nucleotides line up with TRBD2. Unmatched junction bases numbered 6, after V lost 4 bases and J lost 0 bases. In germline, CDR1 is MGHRA, CDR2 YSYEKL. CDR3 length equals 16 residues. The CDR3 DNA reads as TGCGCCAGCAGCCCCGCAGCGGGACTCTCCTACAATGAGCAGTTCTTC. This encodes CASSPAAGLSYNEQFF.